This T cell receptor (beta chain) was recovered during a study of T cell responses to AZD1222 COVID-19 vaccine. Clones were sequenced by immunoSEQ multiplex PCR, and TCRdb holds only the in-frame ones, with some missing. The sample has roughly 98,000 clones, approximately 94% seen once. Turning to this clone: The target antigen is unknown.

Study-level results: Donor demographics were predominantly white British with a female majority; clonal diversity may be underestimated. Only a handful of individuals given AZD1222 were seropositive at baseline. The repertoires were collected only after the peak T cell response. Along spike, vaccine-associated CD4 TCRs were found throughout, with dominance at 160-218 and 743-854.

The CDR3 has 16 amino acids. The V and J genes are TRBV21-1 and TRBJ2-7; TRBD2 is the table's D call and was not checked against the DNA. TRBV21-1 is given as a pseudogene. This TCR was recovered from an adult in good health. Sequenced here: peripheral blood, sampled on day 0 of AZD1222 vaccination. The CDR3 coding sequence is TGTGCCAGCAGCACCGTAGCGGGAGGGCCGGCCTACGAGCAGTACTTC. Translated: CASSTVAGGPAYEQYF.